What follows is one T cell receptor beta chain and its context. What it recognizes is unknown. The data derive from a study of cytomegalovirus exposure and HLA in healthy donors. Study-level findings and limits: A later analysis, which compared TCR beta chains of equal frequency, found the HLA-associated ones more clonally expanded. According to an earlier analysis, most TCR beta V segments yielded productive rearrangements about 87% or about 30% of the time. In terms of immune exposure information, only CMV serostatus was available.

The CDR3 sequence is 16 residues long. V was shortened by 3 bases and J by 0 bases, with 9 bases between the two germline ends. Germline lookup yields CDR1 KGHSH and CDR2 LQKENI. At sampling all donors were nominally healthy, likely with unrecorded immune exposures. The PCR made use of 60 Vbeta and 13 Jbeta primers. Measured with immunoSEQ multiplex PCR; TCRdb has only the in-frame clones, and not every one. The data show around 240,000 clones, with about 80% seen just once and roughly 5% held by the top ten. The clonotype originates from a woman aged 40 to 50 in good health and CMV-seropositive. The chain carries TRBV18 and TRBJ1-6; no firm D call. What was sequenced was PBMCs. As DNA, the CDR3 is TGTGCCAGCTCACCGAGCGCGAGCTCCTATAATTCACCCCTCCACTTT. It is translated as CASSPSASSYNSPLHF.